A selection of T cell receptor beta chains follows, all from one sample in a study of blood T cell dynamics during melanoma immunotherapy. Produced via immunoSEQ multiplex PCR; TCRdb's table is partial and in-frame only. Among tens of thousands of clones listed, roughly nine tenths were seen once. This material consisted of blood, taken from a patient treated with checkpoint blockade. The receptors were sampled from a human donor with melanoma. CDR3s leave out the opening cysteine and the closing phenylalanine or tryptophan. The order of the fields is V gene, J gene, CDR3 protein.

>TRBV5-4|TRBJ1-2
ASSSGRSYGYT
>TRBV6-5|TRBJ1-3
ASGSSSGNTIY
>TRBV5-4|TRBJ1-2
ASSPREGAGYGYT
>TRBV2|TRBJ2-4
ASSVTGNIQY
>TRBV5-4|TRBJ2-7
ASSGKVGSFYEQY
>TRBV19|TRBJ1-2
ASIPRTGNYGYT
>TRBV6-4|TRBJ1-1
ASSETENTEAF
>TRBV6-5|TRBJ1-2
ASSYRGRIYGYT
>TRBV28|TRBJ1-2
ATEDSSNYGYT
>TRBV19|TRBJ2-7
ASSIAGTSGGYEQY
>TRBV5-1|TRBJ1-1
ASSQTGGLTEAF
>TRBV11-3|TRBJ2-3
ASSLGLPSTDTQY
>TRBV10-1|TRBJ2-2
ASRGDANTGELF
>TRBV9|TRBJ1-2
ASSSDRGRGYT
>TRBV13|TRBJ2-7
ASSWDGYEQY
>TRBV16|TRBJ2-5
ASSQFQETQY
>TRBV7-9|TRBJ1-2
ASSLTGSHGYT
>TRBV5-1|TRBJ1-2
ASSASGTANYGYT
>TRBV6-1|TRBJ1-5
AIQTGGFQPQH
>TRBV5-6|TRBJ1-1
ASSLVGGSGEAF
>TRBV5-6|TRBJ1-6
ASSFRVSGNSPLH
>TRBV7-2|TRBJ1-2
ASSLGIQGYGYT
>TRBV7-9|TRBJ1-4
ASSPGGSNEKLF
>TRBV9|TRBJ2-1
ASSESAGGLYEQF
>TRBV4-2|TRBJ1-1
ASSQGENTEAF
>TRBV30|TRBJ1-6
AWSVQVNNSPLH
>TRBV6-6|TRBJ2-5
ASSAQTGGRETQY
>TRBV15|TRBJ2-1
ATSREGTGFRAGLSGQF
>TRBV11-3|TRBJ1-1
ASSLWQATEAF
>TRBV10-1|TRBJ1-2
ASSKGRDYGYT
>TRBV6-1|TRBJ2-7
ASSLRTGPYEQY